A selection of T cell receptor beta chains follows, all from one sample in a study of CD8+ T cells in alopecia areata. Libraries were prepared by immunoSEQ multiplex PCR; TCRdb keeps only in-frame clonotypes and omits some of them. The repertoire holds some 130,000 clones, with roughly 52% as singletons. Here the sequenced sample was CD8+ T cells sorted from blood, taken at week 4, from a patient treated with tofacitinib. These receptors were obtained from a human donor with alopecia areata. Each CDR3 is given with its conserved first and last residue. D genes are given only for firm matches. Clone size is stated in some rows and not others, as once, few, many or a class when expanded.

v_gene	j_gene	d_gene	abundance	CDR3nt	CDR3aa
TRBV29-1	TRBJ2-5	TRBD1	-	TGCAGCGTTGAGATTTACAGGGGGTTCGGGGAGACCCAGTACTTC	CSVEIYRGFGETQYF
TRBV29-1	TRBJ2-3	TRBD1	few	TGCAGCGTAGGGACAGGGGGCGAGGGTACGCAGTATTTT	CSVGTGGEGTQYF
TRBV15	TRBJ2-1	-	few	TGTGCCACCAGCAGAGTGTCCTACAATGAGCAGTTCTTC	CATSRVSYNEQFF
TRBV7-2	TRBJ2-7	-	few	TGTGCCAGCAGCTTGCTAGCTTCCTACGAGCAGTACTTC	CASSLLASYEQYF
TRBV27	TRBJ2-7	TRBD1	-	TGTGCCAGCAGTGCCTTTGGGACAGCTTATTTCCTTATCTTC	CASSAFGTAYFLIF
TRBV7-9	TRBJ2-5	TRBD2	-	TGTGCCAGCAGCTCGACTAGCGGGGGGTCAGAGACCCAGTACTTC	CASSSTSGGSETQYF
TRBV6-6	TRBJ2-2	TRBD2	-	TGTGCCAGCAGAATCTGGCGGGGGGAGAACACCGGGGAGCTGTTTTTT	CASRIWRGENTGELFF
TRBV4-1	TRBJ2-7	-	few	TGCGCCAGCAGCCAAGGGCCGACAGGAACCTACGAGCAGTACTTC	CASSQGPTGTYEQYF
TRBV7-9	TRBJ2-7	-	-	TGTGCCAGCAGCCAGGACTCCTACGAGCAGTACTTC	CASSQDSYEQYF
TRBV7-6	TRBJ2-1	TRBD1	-	TGTGCCAGCAGCCCCTCAATCGGACAGGGGAACGACAATGAGCAGTTCTTC	CASSPSIGQGNDNEQFF
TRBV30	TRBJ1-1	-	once	TGTGCCTGGAGTCCCCTTGGCACTGAAGCTTTCTTT	CAWSPLGTEAFF
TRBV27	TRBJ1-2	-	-	TGTGCCAGCAGTTTATACTCCTTCGGGGGCTACACCTTC	CASSLYSFGGYTF
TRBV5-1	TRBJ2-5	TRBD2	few	TGCGCCAGCACCCCGTTGGGGAGGGGAGAGACCCAGTACTTC	CASTPLGRGETQYF
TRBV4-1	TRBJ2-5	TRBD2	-	TGCGCCAGCGCACGAACGTCTGGCGGGGGGATGATGCTTCCCCACTTC	CASARTSGGGMMLPHF
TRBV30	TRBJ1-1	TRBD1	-	TGTGCCTGGGGACAGGGGACTGAAGCTTTCTTT	CAWGQGTEAFF
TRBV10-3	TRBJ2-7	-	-	TGTGCCATCAGTGAAGGTCTGAACTACGAGGAGCAGTACTTC	CAISEGLNYEEQYF
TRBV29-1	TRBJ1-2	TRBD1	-	TGCAGCGTTGAGATAGGAACCCAGGGGGGTTTGGTCTATGGCTACACCTTC	CSVEIGTQGGLVYGYTF
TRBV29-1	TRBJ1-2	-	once	TGCAGCGTTGAAGACGGGCAATTTAACTATGGCTACACCTTC	CSVEDGQFNYGYTF
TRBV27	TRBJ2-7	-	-	TGTGCCAGCGAGGGGGGCGATCCCTACGAGCAGTACTTC	CASEGGDPYEQYF
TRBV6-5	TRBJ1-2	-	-	TGTGCCAGCAGTTCCCAAGACAGCTACTATGGCTACACCTTC	CASSSQDSYYGYTF
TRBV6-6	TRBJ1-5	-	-	TGTGCCAGCAGTTCGCTAGACGGTAGCAATCAGCCCCAGCATTTT	CASSSLDGSNQPQHF
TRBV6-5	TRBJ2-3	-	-	TGTGCCAGCAGTTACTCCGCAACAGATACGCAGTATTTT	CASSYSATDTQYF
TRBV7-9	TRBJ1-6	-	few	TGTGCCAGCAGCCCCGACGCAGGGTACTTTTCACCCCTCCACTTT	CASSPDAGYFSPLHF
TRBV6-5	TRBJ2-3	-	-	TGTGCCAGCAGTTACGCAGGGTTGTTTTATTTT	CASSYAGLFYF
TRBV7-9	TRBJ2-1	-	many	TGTGCCAGCAGCTTAGGGCAGTCAACCTACAATGAGCAGTTCTTC	CASSLGQSTYNEQFF
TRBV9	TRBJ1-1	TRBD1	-	TGTGCCAGCAGCGAACAGGGGGCGAGCACTGAAGCTTTCTTT	CASSEQGASTEAFF
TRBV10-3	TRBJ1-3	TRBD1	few	TGTGCCATCAACAACAGGGGATCGGACACCATATATTTT	CAINNRGSDTIYF